This T cell receptor (beta chain) was sequenced for a study of blood T cells in healthy people across ages. The CDR3 has 14 amino acids. The V gene lost 2 bases and the J gene lost 5 bases, with 13 bases spanning the gap. Using a J-beta primer mix together with a sample-barcoded 5' primer, a second PCR was run for about 7 to 12 cycles. A 12-random-nucleotide template-switch adaptor tagged each cDNA molecule. TCRdb passed the 5' RACE reads through MiXCR, listing each CDR3 protein once. This repertoire shows about 690,000 distinct CDR3 sequences, roughly two fifths found once; its top ten account for around 32%. Findings and caveats of the study: Per-million-T-cell TCR beta diversity fell roughly linearly with age. Investigators viewed diversity estimates from one million T cells as underestimates, the study reported. Bulk PBMC profiling left naive and antigen-experienced comparisons inconclusive.

Of note for this clonotype: Its antigen is undetermined.

V and J are TRBV12-3 or TRBV12-4 and TRBJ2-7; no clear D. The origin of this receptor is an elderly man in good health. The specimen was blood. CDR3 DNA sequence: TGTGCCAGCAGTTTAAAGGGATCTCGGGACGAGCAGTACTTC. This translates into CASSLKGSRDEQYF.